Each of the 7 T cell receptor beta chains below was sequenced from the same sample in a study of CD8 T cells in ankylosing spondylitis. The study, taken as a whole, reports: One TCR beta motif, made up of fewer than 10 highly homologous variants, appeared characteristic of ankylosing spondylitis blood.

MiXCR, applied by TCRdb to the 5' RACE reads, yields one record per CDR3 protein. The data hold around 490,000 distinct CDR3 sequences, with about 5.4% observed a single time. Their recognized antigens are unknown. Sample: blood, either unsorted or a sorted T cell fraction (not recorded which). Every receptor here comes from a male donor with ankylosing spondylitis.

The chain employs TRBV7-2 and TRBJ1-2, with 9 bases identical to TRBD1. The CDR3 sequence is 14 residues long. V shed 5 bases, J shed 8 bases, and the junction held 9 bases outside the gene matches. Looked up from germline, CDR1 is SGHTA and CDR2 is FQGNSA. The DNA of the CDR3 is TGTGCCAGCAGCCGAGGACAGGGGATGGGGGGCTACACCTTC. Encoded protein: CASSRGQGMGGYTF.

This clonotype was seen many times. The chain couples TRBV5-1 to TRBJ1-1; D ambiguous. V lost 5 bases to trimming and J lost 4 bases, with 9 bases between them. The CDR3 runs to 12 residues. Germline values: CDR1 SGHRS, CDR2 YFSETQ. This chain's CDR3 is CASSSDATEAFF. CDR3 nucleotide sequence: TGCGCCAGCAGTTCAGACGCCACTGAAGCTTTCTTT.

This clonotype was seen repeatedly, ten times or more. The J gene is TRBJ2-3, the V gene TRBV7-2; maybe TRBD1 (6 bases). V was trimmed by 10 bases and J by 0 bases, leaving 20 bases between them. Germline lookup yields CDR1 SGHTA and CDR2 FQGNSA. The CDR3 covers 16 residues. Here the CDR3 reads CATQRKQGISTDTQYF. The CDR3 DNA is TGTGCCACCCAGAGAAAACAGGGAATAAGCACAGATACGCAGTATTTT.

V gene TRBV7-2 combines with J gene TRBJ2-5, with D perhaps matching TRBD2 (5 bases). The V end was cut by 5 bases, the J end by 7 bases, with 17 bases between. The CDR3 is 14 residues long. Per germline, CDR1 SGHTA and CDR2 FQGNSA. In nucleotides, the CDR3 is TGTGCCAGCAGCCCGGACTCGACGAGCGGGACCCAGTACTTC. Protein sequence: CASSPDSTSGTQYF. Looking up the rest from reference TRBV7-2 and TRBJ2-5 gives the full variable domain: GAGVSQSPSNKVTEKGKDVELRCDPISGHTALYWYRQSLGQGLEFLIYFQGNSAPDKSGLPSDRFSAERTGGSVSTLTIQRTQQEDSAVYLCASSPDSTSGTQYFGPGTRLLVL.

This clonotype was picked up many times. The chain is built from TRBV9 and TRBJ2-7; 13 bases are a match to TRBD2. Germline-derived CDR1 and CDR2 are SGDLS and YYNGEE. This CDR3 spans 15 amino acids. Trimming cost V 2 bases and J 3 bases; bases outside gene matches: 2. Written as DNA, the CDR3 is TGTGCCAGCAGCGTGACTAGCGGGGGGTTCTACGAGCAGTACTTC. Translation gives CASSVTSGGFYEQYF.

There are many counts of this clonotype. The genes are TRBV6-5 and TRBJ2-7; D gene unclear. Germline V gives CDR1 MNHEY, CDR2 SVGAGI. V gave up 6 bases and J gave up 8 bases, with 14 bases separating them. The CDR3 has 12 amino acids. The CDR3, as DNA: TGTGCCAGCAGCTCCCGACAAGGCCAGCAGTACTTC. Translating it yields CASSSRQGQQYF.

This clonotype was found a few times. The gene calls are TRBV25-1 and TRBJ2-1; TRBD1 matches at 8 bases. Germline V gives CDR1 MGHDK, CDR2 SYGVNS. The CDR3 spans 14 residues. J was trimmed by 3 bases and V by 8 bases; bases with no gene match: 6. The CDR3 region is CASRQGADYNEQFF. The CDR3 DNA reads TGTGCCAGCCGGCAGGGGGCGGACTACAATGAGCAGTTCTTC. Drawing the rest from reference TRBV25-1 and TRBJ2-1, the complete variable domain is EADIYQTPRYLVIGTGKKITLECSQTMGHDKMYWYQQDPGMELHLIHYSYGVNSTEKGDLSSESTVSRIRTEHFPLTLESARPSHTSQYLCASRQGADYNEQFFGPGTRLTVL.